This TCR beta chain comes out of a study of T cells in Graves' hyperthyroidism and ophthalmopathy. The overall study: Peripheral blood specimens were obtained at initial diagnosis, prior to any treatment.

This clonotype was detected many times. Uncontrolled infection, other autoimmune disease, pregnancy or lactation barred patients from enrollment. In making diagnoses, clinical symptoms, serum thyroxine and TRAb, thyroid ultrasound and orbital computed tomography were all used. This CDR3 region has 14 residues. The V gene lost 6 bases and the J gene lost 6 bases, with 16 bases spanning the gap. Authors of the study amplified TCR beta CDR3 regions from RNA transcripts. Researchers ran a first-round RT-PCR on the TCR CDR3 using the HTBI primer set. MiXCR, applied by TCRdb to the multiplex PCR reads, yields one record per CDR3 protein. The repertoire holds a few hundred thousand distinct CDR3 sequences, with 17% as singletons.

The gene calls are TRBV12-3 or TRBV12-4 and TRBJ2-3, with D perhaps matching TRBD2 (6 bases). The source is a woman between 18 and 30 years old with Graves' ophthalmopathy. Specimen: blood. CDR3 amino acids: CASSPAHGGDTQYF. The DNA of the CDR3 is TGTGCCAGCAGCCCCGCCCATGGGGGGGATACGCAGTATTTT.